The T cell receptor beta chain under discussion was sequenced for a study of blood T cell repertoires in COVID-19 (dated by TCRdb to the early 2020s). At the level of the whole study: Samples covering the acute and convalescent phases of COVID-19 were provided by collaborators in the United States, Italy and Spain. The prospective study material was composed of cDNA or gDNA derived from T cells, B-cell-depleted T cells, or PBMCs. The dataset comprised deeply sampled blood TCRbeta repertoires from subjects exposed to, actively infected with, or recovered from COVID-19. The repertoires were released in a freely available public database intended as a resource for research on the immune response to SARS-CoV-2. Samples came from the ongoing ImmuneRACE study (first 160 participants) plus 1,254 subjects from 6 global collaborators. Nearly every sample came with metadata listing a de-identified subject ID, COVID-19 status, age in years and sex. Where available, HLA class I and class II types were taken from metadata supplied by the sample provider and were not determined by assay-based typing. General conclusions and limits of the study: The amount of clinical and demographic metadata varied by source and participant and was provided uncurated.

TCRbeta CDR3 regions were amplified from genomic DNA by means of the immunoSEQ Assay, a bias-controlled multiplex PCR. In the authors' own workflow: The number of nucleated cells in each sample was estimated by amplification of reference gene primers within the assay. To quantify the absolute abundance of each unique TCRbeta CDR3 rearrangement, sequence reads were collapsed and filtered. For each sample, productive Simpson clonality was calculated as the square root of Simpson's diversity index across productive rearrangements. TCRdb holds this immuneACCESS table with in-frame rearrangements only. Some clones are missing; in checked studies, unresolved V genes explain under half, and the rest has no known cause. Clonal size and the V and J genes are those of that table, whereas D and trimming came from the DNA. Within this sample are 28,000 or so clones, with 80% to 95% of them counted one time only. The ten largest clones represent about 1.9% of the sample.

The collaborating institutions used their own protocols to collect whole blood in K2EDTA tubes. For TCRbeta analysis, collaborators shipped samples as frozen whole blood, isolated PBMCs, or DNA extracted from either of those sample types. This clone was seen more than once but under ten times. The antigen it recognizes is unknown. No base-level quality is on record; no much larger clone is a single base apart. From the cysteine through the phenylalanine, the CDR3 covers 15 amino acids. Left in the record is the CDR3 DNA by itself, 45 bases read in frame from the first base. The germline V end is reduced by 0 bases and the J end by 7 bases; junction bases left unmatched: 9. The germline V gene supplies CDR1 SGHRS and CDR2 YFSETQ.

The chain was built from TRBV5-1 and TRBJ1-2; 7 of the junction bases match TRBD1. This clonotype was obtained from a human donor in a cohort sampled during active COVID-19. Source material: peripheral blood. The CDR3 corresponds to CASSLAGDSLRGYTF. In nucleotides, the sequence is TGCGCCAGCAGCTTGGCGGGGGACAGCCTCCGTGGCTACACCTTC.